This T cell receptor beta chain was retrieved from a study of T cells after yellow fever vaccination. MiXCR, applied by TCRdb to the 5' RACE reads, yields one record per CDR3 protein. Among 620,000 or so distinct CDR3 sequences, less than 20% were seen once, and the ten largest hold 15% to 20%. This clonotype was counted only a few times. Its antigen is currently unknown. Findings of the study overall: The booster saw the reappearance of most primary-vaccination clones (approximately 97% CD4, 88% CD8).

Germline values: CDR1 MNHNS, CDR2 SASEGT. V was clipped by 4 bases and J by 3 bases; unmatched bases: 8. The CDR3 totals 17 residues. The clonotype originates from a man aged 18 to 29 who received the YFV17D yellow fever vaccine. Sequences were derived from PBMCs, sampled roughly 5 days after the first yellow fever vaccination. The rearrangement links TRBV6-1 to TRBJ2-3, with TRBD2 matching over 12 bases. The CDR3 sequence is CASSGGLAGWSTDTQYF. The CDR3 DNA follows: TGTGCCAGCAGTGGTGGACTAGCGGGGTGGTCTACAGATACGCAGTATTTT.